This T cell receptor beta chain is drawn from a study of CD8 T cells in ankylosing spondylitis. Overall study findings and caveats: A TCR beta motif of eight highly homologous variants appeared characteristic of ankylosing spondylitis blood.

Worth noting for this clonotype: The antigen is unknown.

Trimming stripped 10 bases from V and 1 base from J, with 10 bases between. This CDR3 is built from 13 residues. Germline CDR1 is MDHEN and CDR2 is SYDVKM. TCRdb fed the 5' RACE reads into MiXCR, producing one record per CDR3 protein. The sample carries 750,000 to 850,000 distinct CDR3 sequences, 12% recorded once. Material: blood, either unsorted or a sorted T cell fraction (not recorded which). This chain connects TRBV28 to TRBJ2-2; D gene ambiguous. This receptor was identified in a male donor with ankylosing spondylitis. CDR3 sequence reads: CATVARNTGELFF. DNA for the CDR3: TGTGCCACGGTTGCGAGGAACACCGGGGAGCTGTTTTTT.